Sequencing of this TCR beta chain was carried out in a study of shared clonotypes between healthy human individuals. Whole-study results and caveats: Generation probability values for non-shared clonotypes were lower than those for clonotypes shared by all four donors.

A CD45RA+ naive subset and a CD45RA-negative memory subset were split from CD4+ cells. Points on this clone: The antigen is unknown.

This CDR3 is built from 16 residues. The germline V gene encodes CDR1 LNHDA and CDR2 SQIVND (reference sequence). After removal of 5 bases from V and 3 bases from J, the junction contained 8 bases not matched to a gene. Assay used: immunoSEQ multiplex PCR; TCRdb lists only in-frame clones, some missing. The top ten clones hold about 0.067% of a sample with 400,000 to 600,000 clones, more than 95% of them seen once. Sequencing input: naive CD4+ T cells sorted from blood. Subset specified: CD45RA+ positively selected. The V gene is TRBV19, the J gene TRBJ2-1; TRBD1 matches 9 bases. This TCR was sampled from a woman aged 25 to 39 in good health. CDR3 in amino acids: CASSGAGTGHYNEQFF. The DNA of the CDR3 is TGTGCCAGTAGTGGCGCCGGGACAGGGCACTACAATGAGCAGTTCTTC.